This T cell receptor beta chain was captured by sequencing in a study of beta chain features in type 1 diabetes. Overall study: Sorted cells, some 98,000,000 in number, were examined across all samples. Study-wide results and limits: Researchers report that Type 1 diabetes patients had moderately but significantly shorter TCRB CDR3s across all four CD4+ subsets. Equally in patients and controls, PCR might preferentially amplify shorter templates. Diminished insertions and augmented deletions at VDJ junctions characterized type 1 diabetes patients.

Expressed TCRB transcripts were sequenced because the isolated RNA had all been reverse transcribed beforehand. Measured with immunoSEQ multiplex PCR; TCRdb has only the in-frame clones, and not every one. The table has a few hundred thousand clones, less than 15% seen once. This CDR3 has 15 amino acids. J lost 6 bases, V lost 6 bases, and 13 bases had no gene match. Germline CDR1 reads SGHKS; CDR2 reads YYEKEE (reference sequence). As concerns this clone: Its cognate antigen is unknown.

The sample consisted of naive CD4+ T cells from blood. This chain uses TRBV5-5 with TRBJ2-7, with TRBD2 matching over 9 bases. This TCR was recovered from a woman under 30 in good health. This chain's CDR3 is CASIPAGTSRAEQYF. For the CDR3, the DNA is TGTGCCAGCATTCCGGCCGGGACTAGCCGGGCCGAGCAGTACTTC. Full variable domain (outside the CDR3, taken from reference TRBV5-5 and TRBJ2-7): DAGVTQSPTHLIKTRGQQVTLRCSPISGHKSVSWYQQVLGQGPQFIFQYYEKEERGRGNFPDRFSARQFPNYSSELNVNALLLGDSALYLCASIPAGTSRAEQYFGPGTRLTVT.